Following are 20 T cell receptor beta chains from one sample sequenced in a study of shared clonotypes between healthy human individuals (dated by TCRdb to the early 2020s). The method behind the library was the immunoSEQ multiplex PCR assay. This immuneACCESS table, as held by TCRdb, lists in-frame sequences with V and J called but not all clones. Of the missing ones, under half trace to an unresolved V gene in checked studies; the others have no known cause. This sample gives under 850,000 clones in total; 72% of them show up just once. The ten largest account for under 2% of the sample. The specimen was memory CD4+ T cells sorted from blood. The intended sense of this specimen's cell subset or site label: CD45RA-negative fraction. These receptors all come from a young woman in good health.

The rearrangement uses TRBV7-9 and TRBJ2-1; D unresolved. The CDR3 length is 14 residues. Trimming shortened V by 8 bases and J by 5 bases, and 16 bases separated the two germline ends. CDR1 is SEHNR and CDR2 is FQNEAQ in the germline V gene (reference sequence). The CDR3 DNA sequence: TGTGCCAGCGGAAATAGTCAGGTAGACAATGAGCAGTTCTTC. Its translation is CASGNSQVDNEQFF.

There are a few counts of this clone. This chain connects TRBV6-5 to TRBJ1-2, with a possible D match to TRBD1 (5 bases). Trimming pared 10 bases from V and 11 bases from J, leaving 20 bases between. The V gene's germline CDR1 is MNHEY and CDR2 SVGAGI. The CDR3 spans 12 residues. The CDR3 region has the DNA TGTGCCACAATCGGGGGGGGAAGAGTGTACACCTTC. Residues: CATIGGGRVYTF.

The CDR3 DNA follows: TGTGCCAGCTGGCGTGAAAACTATGGCTACACCTTC. Translating gives CASWRENYGYTF. The chain recombines TRBV28 with TRBJ1-2; D remains unclear. The CDR3 has 12 amino acids. Per germline, CDR1 MDHEN and CDR2 SYDVKM. V was clipped by 8 bases and J by 2 bases, with 9 bases between them.

This rearrangement joins TRBV4-1 to TRBJ2-1, with 8 bases identical to TRBD1. Germline V gene data show CDR1 as MGHRA and CDR2 as YSYEKL. After removal of 0 bases from V and 9 bases from J, the junction contained 7 bases not matched to a gene. The CDR3 sequence is 15 residues long. In DNA, the CDR3 is TGCGCCAGCAGCCAAGATGACGCAGGGGGCGTTGAGCAGTTCTTC. Encoded protein: CASSQDDAGGVEQFF.

This chain connects TRBV2 to TRBJ2-7, with D perhaps TRBD2 (6 bases). The CDR3 extends over 14 amino acids. CDR1 is SNHLY and CDR2 is FYNNEI in the germline V gene. Trimming took 6 bases from V and 6 from J, leaving 18 bases between them. This chain's CDR3 is CASRGGFGKPEQYF. Here the CDR3 DNA reads TGTGCCAGCAGGGGGGGTTTTGGGAAACCCGAGCAGTACTTC.

The V gene is TRBV27, the J gene TRBJ2-2; the match to TRBD2 covers 10 bases. Germline assignment: CDR1 MNHEY and CDR2 SMNVEV (reference sequence). CDR3 length equals 16 residues. V shed 5 bases and J 7 bases; nucleotides not matched to a gene: 10. The CDR3 loop reads CASSPGVAGGLGELFF. In nucleotides, the CDR3 is TGTGCCAGCAGTCCAGGGGTAGCGGGAGGCCTCGGGGAGCTGTTTTTT.

The chain couples TRBV27 to TRBJ1-1; possible D gene TRBD1, 6 bases. The CDR3 runs 16 residues. Trimming stripped 2 bases from V and 4 bases from J, with 17 bases between. CDR1 and CDR2 from the germline V gene are MNHEY and SMNVEV (reference sequence). CDR3 region: CASSLKIVGGPTEAFF. CDR3 nucleotide sequence: TGTGCCAGCAGTTTAAAGATTGTCGGGGGGCCCACTGAAGCTTTCTTT.

The chain recombines TRBV6-5 with TRBJ2-1; a weak D match, TRBD1 (5 bases). Trimming removed 0 bases at V and 13 bases at J, with 13 bases between. The CDR3 length is 13 residues. Germline V lookup: CDR1 MNHEY, CDR2 SVGAGI. This chain's CDR3 is CASSYSSDRGQFF. CDR3 nucleotide sequence: TGTGCCAGCAGTTACTCGAGCGACAGAGGACAGTTCTTC.

The chain is built from TRBV5-1 and TRBJ2-3; 10 nucleotides align to TRBD2. Germline CDR1 SGHRS, CDR2 YFSETQ. CDR3 size: 16 residues. The V and J ends lost 4 bases and 4 bases, in that order; junction bases with no gene match: 9. In DNA form, the CDR3 reads TGCGCCAGCAGCGAGTCTTTAGCGGGAGGCGCAGATACGCAGTATTTT. This encodes CASSESLAGGADTQYF.

This rearrangement joins TRBV6-4 to TRBJ1-6; 10 bases are shared with TRBD1. Germline V gene lookup returns CDR1 MRHNA and CDR2 SNTAGT. V shed 3 bases, J shed 10 bases, and the junction held 18 bases outside the gene matches. CDR3 length: 19 amino acids. CDR3 residues: CASSELLGTGVRGWSPLHF. In nucleotides, the CDR3 is TGTGCCAGCAGTGAGCTCTTAGGGACAGGGGTAAGGGGGTGGTCACCCCTCCACTTT.

The gene calls are TRBV5-1 and TRBJ2-5; the D gene is possibly TRBD2 (6 bases). The CDR3 spans 13 residues. From germline, CDR1 is SGHRS and CDR2 YFSETQ. The germline V and J ends were trimmed by 6 bases and 5 bases, with 14 bases remaining between them. The CDR3 DNA sequence: TGCGCCAGCAACCTGGAGGGCGATGAGACCCAGTACTTC. Residues: CASNLEGDETQYF.

V usage is TRBV29-1 and J usage is TRBJ2-5, with 8 bases that match TRBD1. V was clipped by 7 bases and J by 2 bases; unmatched bases: 6. Germline CDR1 reads SQVTM; CDR2 reads ANQGSEA. The CDR3 sequence is 13 residues long. CDR3: CSAGTGLQETQYF. The CDR3 coding sequence is TGCAGCGCTGGGACAGGACTTCAAGAGACCCAGTACTTC.

This sequence joins TRBV5-1 and TRBJ2-5, with 7 bases that match TRBD1. The CDR3 consists of 14 residues. Germline V lookup: CDR1 SGHRS, CDR2 YFSETQ. Unmatched junction bases numbered 5, after V lost 4 bases and J lost 2 bases. This chain's CDR3 is CASSRRDRQETQYF. The CDR3, as DNA: TGCGCCAGCAGCAGACGGGACAGACAAGAGACCCAGTACTTC.

J is TRBJ2-3 and V is TRBV14; perhaps TRBD2 as D (5 bases). The ends were cut back, 4 bases at V and 2 bases at J, with 16 bases in the middle. The CDR3 consists of 16 residues. Germline CDR1 and CDR2: SGHDN and FVKESK. The CDR3 sequence is CASSPGKAALTDTQYF. CDR3 DNA: TGTGCCAGCAGCCCCGGGAAAGCGGCACTCACAGATACGCAGTATTTT.

The CDR3 reads CASSLPNEKLFF. The CDR3 nucleotides are TGTGCCAGCAGCTTACCCAATGAAAAACTGTTTTTT. V usage is TRBV7-9 and J usage is TRBJ1-4; D not resolved. Trimming pared 2 bases from V and 5 bases from J, leaving 3 bases between. The CDR3 runs to 12 residues. Per germline, CDR1 SEHNR and CDR2 FQNEAQ (reference sequence).

This chain connects TRBV19 to TRBJ1-6; the D is unclear. V gave up 4 bases and J gave up 5 bases, with 15 bases separating them. The CDR3 totals 16 residues. Germline CDR1 LNHDA, CDR2 SQIVND (reference sequence). The CDR3 reads CASSRTDGPNNSPLHF. The CDR3 DNA reads as TGTGCCAGTAGTAGGACGGACGGACCAAATAATTCACCCCTCCACTTT.

This rearrangement joins TRBV18 to TRBJ1-1, with D tentatively TRBD1 (5 bases). Trimming took off 2 bases at V and 1 base at J, with 17 bases between the two ends. CDR3 length: 17 amino acids. Germline V CDR1 and CDR2: KGHSH, LQKENI. The DNA of the CDR3 is TGTGCCAGCTCACCAAGGGGTGGTGGCAGAACGAACACTGAAGCTTTCTTT. Translated, it gives CASSPRGGGRTNTEAFF.

The genes are TRBV6-1 and TRBJ2-7; 8 nucleotides align to TRBD1. Per germline, CDR1 MNHNS and CDR2 SASEGT. Trimming cost V 2 bases and J 1 base; bases outside gene matches: 4. This CDR3 contains 15 residues. The CDR3 region has the DNA TGTGCCAGCAGTGAATCAGGGGGCGGTTCCTACGAGCAGTACTTC. It yields the protein CASSESGGGSYEQYF.

The chain has TRBV27 and TRBJ2-5; no reliable D call. Looked up from germline, CDR1 is MNHEY and CDR2 is SMNVEV (reference sequence). The V and J ends lost 5 bases and 4 bases respectively, with 11 bases between them. The CDR3 length is 13 residues. DNA of the CDR3: TGTGCCAGCAGTCCGCACGATCGAGAGACCCAGTACTTC. The encoded protein is CASSPHDRETQYF.

In this sample, this clone turned up a few times. The chain combines TRBV5-6 with TRBJ2-7, with TRBD1 as a possible D gene (6 bases). Germline CDR1 SGHDT, CDR2 YYEEEE. The CDR3 is 13 residues long. The germline V and J ends were trimmed by 2 bases and 6 bases, with 12 bases remaining between them. CDR3 amino acids: CASSLSSGVEQYF. As DNA, the CDR3 is TGTGCCAGCAGCTTAAGTTCAGGGGTCGAGCAGTACTTC. The variable domain in full, with the rest retrieved from reference TRBV5-6 and TRBJ2-7, is DAGVTQSPTHLIKTRGQQVTLRCSPKSGHDTVSWYQQALGQGPQFIFQYYEEEERQRGNFPDRFSGHQFPNYSSELNVNALLLGDSALYLCASSLSSGVEQYFGPGTRLTVT.